The entry below describes one T cell receptor (beta chain). Data came from immunoSEQ multiplex PCR; TCRdb stores just in-frame clones and leaves some out. The sample records hundreds of thousands of clones, 80% to 90% being singletons. Recruitment covered over 20 US areas and drew participants whose ages spanned roughly 18 to 90 years. Researchers sorted participants into cohorts using their self-reported clinical history. Before being deemed recovered, Cohort 3 donors had two negative PCRs, clearance, or symptom resolution. This record belongs to a study of blood T cell repertoires in COVID-19. Overall study: Some COVID-19 samples were acute and others convalescent; all came from the United States, Italy and Spain.

Germline CDR1 KGHSH, CDR2 LQKENI. CDR3 length equals 18 residues. V dropped 3 bases and J dropped 0 bases, with 17 bases sitting between them. The chain uses TRBV18 and TRBJ1-4; D call uncertain. This clonotype originated in a man aged 30 to 39 who had recovered from COVID-19. Sequencing used PBMCs or T cells enriched from blood (not recorded which). The CDR3 reads CASSPRAGGTATNEKLFF. The DNA of the CDR3 is TGTGCCAGCTCACCCCGTGCTGGTGGCACAGCAACTAATGAAAAACTGTTTTTT.